The clone carrying this T cell receptor (beta chain) was found many times. Among the patients, aged 18 to 65, hyperthyroidism was newly diagnosed and had lasted under 2 months. Exclusion followed for patients with uncontrolled infection, other autoimmune disease, pregnancy or lactation. Thyroid ultrasound and orbital computed tomography, with clinical symptoms and serum thyroxine and TRAb, informed diagnoses. TCR beta CDR3 regions were amplified from RNA. TCR CDR3 regions were first amplified by RT-PCR with HTBI primers. TCRdb analysed the multiplex PCR reads with MiXCR anew, one entry per CDR3 protein. The sample has about 360,000 distinct CDR3 sequences, approximately 14% seen once. Germline CDR1 is SNHLY and CDR2 is FYNNEI. Trimming took 3 bases from V and 3 from J; bases not matched to a gene: 5. This CDR3 has 15 amino acids. These data belong to a study of T cells in Graves' hyperthyroidism and ophthalmopathy.

V usage is TRBV2 and J usage is TRBJ2-3, with TRBD2 matching 8 bases. The TCR sequence derives from a woman aged 18-29 years with Graves' hyperthyroidism that later progressed to Graves' ophthalmopathy. Sequences were obtained from blood. The CDR3 nucleotides read TGTGCCAGCAGTGAGCGACTAGCGAGAACAGATACGCAGTATTTT. Translating gives CASSERLARTDTQYF.